Below, 8 T cell receptor beta chains from the same sample are listed, as sequenced in a study of blood T cell repertoires in COVID-19. The data were produced by immunoSEQ multiplex PCR, yet TCRdb's version contains in-frame clones alone and is incomplete. Among 490,000 or so clones listed, approximately 88% were seen once. The sequencing sample was made of PBMCs or T cells enriched from blood (not recorded which). The source is a woman aged 40 to 50 who had recovered from COVID-19.

This clone was counted only a few times. V and J are TRBV23-1 and TRBJ1-6; unclear D gene. TRBV23-1 is flagged as an ORF with uncertain function. V gave up 4 bases and J gave up 13 bases, with 23 bases separating them. The CDR3 length is 16 residues. The CDR3 protein is CASSLRGQSIGLPLHF. CDR3 in DNA: TGCGCCAGCAGTCTTCGAGGGCAGTCGATCGGATTGCCCCTCCACTTT.

The rearrangement links TRBV5-4 to TRBJ2-3, with 7 bases aligning to TRBD2. The germline CDR1 and CDR2 sequences are SGHNT and YYREEE (reference sequence). J gave up 5 bases and V 1 base, and 7 bases lay outside the gene matches. The CDR3 has 15 amino acids. CDR3 protein: CASSLSGIRGDTQYF. In DNA, the CDR3 is TGTGCCAGCAGCTTGAGCGGGATTAGAGGAGATACGCAGTATTTT.

This sequence joins TRBV2 and TRBJ2-3, with 10 bases identical to TRBD1. Germline values: CDR1 SNHLY, CDR2 FYNNEI. The CDR3 totals 18 residues. V was clipped by 3 bases and J by 4 bases; unmatched bases: 13. CDR3 coding DNA: TGTGCCAGCAGTGACGGCCAACTAGACAGGGGGCGCGCAGATACGCAGTATTTT. It encodes CASSDGQLDRGRADTQYF.

CDR3 sequence: CASSSAGAGGEKLFF. CDR3 DNA: TGTGCCAGCAGTTCCGCGGGCGCGGGTGGTGAAAAACTGTTTTTT. The chain carries TRBV6-5 and TRBJ1-4; D ambiguous. Germline V gives CDR1 MNHEY, CDR2 SVGAGI. This CDR3 comprises 15 residues. V lost 4 bases, J lost 7 bases, and 16 bases lay in between.

The V call is TRBV2, the J call TRBJ2-7; 11 nucleotides align to TRBD1. V was clipped by 4 bases and J by 5 bases; unmatched bases: 1. Germline V gene data show CDR1 as SNHLY and CDR2 as FYNNEI. The CDR3 runs to 13 residues. This CDR3 reads CASSGDRGNEQYF. The CDR3, as DNA: TGTGCCAGCAGTGGGGACAGGGGGAACGAGCAGTACTTC.

The chain employs TRBV6-5 and TRBJ1-4; the D gene is possibly TRBD1 (6 bases). This CDR3 region has 14 residues. Germline V gives CDR1 MNHEY, CDR2 SVGAGI. Trimming pared 6 bases from V and 2 bases from J, leaving 10 bases between. This chain's CDR3 is CASRQGSTNEKLFF. DNA of the CDR3: TGTGCCAGCAGACAGGGTAGCACTAATGAAAAACTGTTTTTT.

In this sample, this clone turned up a few times. This sequence joins TRBV18 and TRBJ1-1; TRBD1 is a possible D gene (6 bases). The CDR3 length is 14 residues. Trimming took 1 base from V and 1 from J, leaving 7 bases between them. Germline V gives CDR1 KGHSH, CDR2 LQKENI. The CDR3 DNA reads as TGTGCCAGCTCACCACTAGGGGGGAACACTGAAGCTTTCTTT. Translation gives CASSPLGGNTEAFF.

This rearrangement joins TRBV5-1 to TRBJ2-3; D may be TRBD2 (5 bases). CDR3 length: 15 amino acids. V dropped 4 bases and J dropped 1 base, with 13 bases sitting between them. Germline-derived CDR1 and CDR2 are SGHRS and YFSETQ. The CDR3 protein is CASSLLETGTDTQYF. The DNA for the CDR3 is TGCGCCAGCAGCCTACTAGAGACGGGCACAGATACGCAGTATTTT.